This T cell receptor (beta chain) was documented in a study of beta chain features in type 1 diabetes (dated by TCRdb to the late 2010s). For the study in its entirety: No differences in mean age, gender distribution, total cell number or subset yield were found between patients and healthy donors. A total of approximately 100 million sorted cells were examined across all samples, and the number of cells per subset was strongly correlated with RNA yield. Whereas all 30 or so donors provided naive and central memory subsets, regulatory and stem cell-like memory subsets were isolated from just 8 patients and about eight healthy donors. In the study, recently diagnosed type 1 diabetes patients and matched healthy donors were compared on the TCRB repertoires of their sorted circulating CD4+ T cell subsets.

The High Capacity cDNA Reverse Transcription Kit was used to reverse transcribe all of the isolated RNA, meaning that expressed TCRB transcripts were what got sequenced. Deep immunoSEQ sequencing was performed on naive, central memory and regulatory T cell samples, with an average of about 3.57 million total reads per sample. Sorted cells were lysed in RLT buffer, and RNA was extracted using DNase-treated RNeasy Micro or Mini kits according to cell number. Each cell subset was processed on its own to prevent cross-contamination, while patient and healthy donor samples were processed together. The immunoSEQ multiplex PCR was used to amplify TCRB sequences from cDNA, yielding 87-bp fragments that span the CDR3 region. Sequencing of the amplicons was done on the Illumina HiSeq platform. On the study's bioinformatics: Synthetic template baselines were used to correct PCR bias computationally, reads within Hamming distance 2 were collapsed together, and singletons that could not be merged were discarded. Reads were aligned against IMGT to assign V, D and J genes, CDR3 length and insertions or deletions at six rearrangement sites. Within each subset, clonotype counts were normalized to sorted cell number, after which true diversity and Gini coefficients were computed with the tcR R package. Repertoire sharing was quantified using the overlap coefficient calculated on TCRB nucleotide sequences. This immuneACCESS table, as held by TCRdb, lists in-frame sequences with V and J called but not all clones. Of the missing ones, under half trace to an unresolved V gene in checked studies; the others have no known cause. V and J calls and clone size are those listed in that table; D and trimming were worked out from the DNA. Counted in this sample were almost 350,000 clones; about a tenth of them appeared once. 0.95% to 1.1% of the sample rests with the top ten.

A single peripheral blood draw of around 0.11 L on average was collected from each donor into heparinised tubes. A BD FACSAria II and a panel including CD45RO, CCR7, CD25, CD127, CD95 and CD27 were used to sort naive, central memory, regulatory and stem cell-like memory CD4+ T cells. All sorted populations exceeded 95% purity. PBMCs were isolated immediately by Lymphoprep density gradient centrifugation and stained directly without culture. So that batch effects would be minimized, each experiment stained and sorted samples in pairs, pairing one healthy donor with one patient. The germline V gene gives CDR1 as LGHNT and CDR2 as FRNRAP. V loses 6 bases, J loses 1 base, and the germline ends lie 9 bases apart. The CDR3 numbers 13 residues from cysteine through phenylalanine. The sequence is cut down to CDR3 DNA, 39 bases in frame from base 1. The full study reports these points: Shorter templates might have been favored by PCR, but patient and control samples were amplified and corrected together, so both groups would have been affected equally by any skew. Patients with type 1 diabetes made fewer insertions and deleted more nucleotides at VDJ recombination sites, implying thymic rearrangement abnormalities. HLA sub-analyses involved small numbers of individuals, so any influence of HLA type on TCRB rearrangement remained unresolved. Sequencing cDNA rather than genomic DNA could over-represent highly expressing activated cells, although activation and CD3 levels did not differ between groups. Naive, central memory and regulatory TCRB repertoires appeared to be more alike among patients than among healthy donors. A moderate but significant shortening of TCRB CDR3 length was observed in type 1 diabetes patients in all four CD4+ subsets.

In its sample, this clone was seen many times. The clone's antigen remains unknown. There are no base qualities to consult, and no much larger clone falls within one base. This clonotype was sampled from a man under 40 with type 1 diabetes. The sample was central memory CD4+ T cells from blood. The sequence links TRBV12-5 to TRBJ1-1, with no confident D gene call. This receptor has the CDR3 CASGPDTNTEAFF. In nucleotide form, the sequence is TGTGCTAGTGGCCCTGACACGAACACTGAAGCTTTCTTT.